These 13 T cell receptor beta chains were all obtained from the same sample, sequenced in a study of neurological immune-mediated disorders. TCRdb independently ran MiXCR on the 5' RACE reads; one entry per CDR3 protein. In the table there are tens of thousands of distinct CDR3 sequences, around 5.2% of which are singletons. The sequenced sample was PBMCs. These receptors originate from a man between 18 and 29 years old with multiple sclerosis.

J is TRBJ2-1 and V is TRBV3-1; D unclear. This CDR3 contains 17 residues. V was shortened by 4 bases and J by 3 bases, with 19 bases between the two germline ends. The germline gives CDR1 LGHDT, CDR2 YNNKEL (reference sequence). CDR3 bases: TGTGCCAGCAGCCCCTACCGTGGGCTGGAACTCTACAATGAGCAGTTCTTC. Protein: CASSPYRGLELYNEQFF.

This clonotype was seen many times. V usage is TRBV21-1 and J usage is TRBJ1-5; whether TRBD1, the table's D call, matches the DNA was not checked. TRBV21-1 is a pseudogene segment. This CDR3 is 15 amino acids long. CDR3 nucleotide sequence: TGTGCCAGCAGCACCCCACCGGGGGGCAATCAGCCCCAGCATTTT. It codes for CASSTPPGGNQPQHF.

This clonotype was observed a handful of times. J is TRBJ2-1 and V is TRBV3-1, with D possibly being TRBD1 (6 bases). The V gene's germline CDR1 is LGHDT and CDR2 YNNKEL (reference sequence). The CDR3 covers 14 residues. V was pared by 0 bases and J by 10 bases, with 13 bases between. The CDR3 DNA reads TGTGCCAGCAGCCAAGATACAGGGTTTGGAGAGCAGTTCTTC. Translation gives CASSQDTGFGEQFF.

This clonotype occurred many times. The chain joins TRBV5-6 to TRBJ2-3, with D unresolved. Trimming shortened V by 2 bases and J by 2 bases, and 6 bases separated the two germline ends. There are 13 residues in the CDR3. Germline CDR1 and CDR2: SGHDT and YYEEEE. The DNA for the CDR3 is TGTGCCAGCAGCTTCACAATCACAGATACGCAGTATTTT. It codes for CASSFTITDTQYF.

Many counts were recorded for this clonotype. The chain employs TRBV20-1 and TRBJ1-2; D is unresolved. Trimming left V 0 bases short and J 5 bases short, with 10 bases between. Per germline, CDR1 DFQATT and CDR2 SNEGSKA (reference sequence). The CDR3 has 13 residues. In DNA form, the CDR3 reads TGCAGTGCTAGAGATCCCCAGGAGTATGGCTACACCTTC. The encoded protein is CSARDPQEYGYTF.

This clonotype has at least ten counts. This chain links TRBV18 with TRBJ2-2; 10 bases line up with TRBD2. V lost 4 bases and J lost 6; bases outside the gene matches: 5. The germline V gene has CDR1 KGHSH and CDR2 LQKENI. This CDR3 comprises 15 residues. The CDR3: CASSQGLASAGELFF. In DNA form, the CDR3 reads TGTGCCAGCTCACAGGGACTAGCGAGCGCCGGGGAGCTGTTTTTT.

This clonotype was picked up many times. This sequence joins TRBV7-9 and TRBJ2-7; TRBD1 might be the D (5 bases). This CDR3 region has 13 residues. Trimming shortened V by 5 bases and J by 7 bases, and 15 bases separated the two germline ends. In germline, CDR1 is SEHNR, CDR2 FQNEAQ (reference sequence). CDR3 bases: TGTGCCAGCAGCAGAAGCAGGGCTCAAGAGCAGTACTTC. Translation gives CASSRSRAQEQYF. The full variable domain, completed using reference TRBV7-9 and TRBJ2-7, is DTGVSQNPRHKITKRGQNVTFRCDPISEHNRLYWYRQTLGQGPEFLTYFQNEAQLEKSRLLSDRFSAERPKGSFSTLEIQRTEQGDSAMYLCASSRSRAQEQYFGPGTRLTVT.

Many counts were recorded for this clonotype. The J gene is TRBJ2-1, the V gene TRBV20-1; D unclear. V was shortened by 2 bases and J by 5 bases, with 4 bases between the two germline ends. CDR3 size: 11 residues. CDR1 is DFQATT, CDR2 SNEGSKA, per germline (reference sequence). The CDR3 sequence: CSARRHNEQFF. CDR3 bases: TGCAGTGCTAGACGGCACAATGAGCAGTTCTTC.

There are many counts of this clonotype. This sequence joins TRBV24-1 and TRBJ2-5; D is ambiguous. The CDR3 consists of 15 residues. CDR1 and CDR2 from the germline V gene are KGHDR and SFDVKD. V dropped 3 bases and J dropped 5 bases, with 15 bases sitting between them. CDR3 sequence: CATSDPRSTGETQYF. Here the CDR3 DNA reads TGTGCCACCAGTGATCCGAGATCCACCGGTGAGACCCAGTACTTC.

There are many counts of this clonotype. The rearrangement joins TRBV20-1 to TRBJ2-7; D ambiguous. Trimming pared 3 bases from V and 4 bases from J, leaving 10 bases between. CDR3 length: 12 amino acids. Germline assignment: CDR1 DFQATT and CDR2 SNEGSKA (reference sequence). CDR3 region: CSASPDPYEQYF. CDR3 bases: TGCAGTGCTAGCCCCGACCCTTACGAGCAGTACTTC.

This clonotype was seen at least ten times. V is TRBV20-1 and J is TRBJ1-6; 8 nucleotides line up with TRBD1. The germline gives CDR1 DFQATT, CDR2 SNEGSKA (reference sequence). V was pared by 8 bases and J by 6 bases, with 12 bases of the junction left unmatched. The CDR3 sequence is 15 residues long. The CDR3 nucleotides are TGCAGTACTACCAATTTACAGGGGGTTAATTCACCCCTCCACTTT. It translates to CSTTNLQGVNSPLHF.

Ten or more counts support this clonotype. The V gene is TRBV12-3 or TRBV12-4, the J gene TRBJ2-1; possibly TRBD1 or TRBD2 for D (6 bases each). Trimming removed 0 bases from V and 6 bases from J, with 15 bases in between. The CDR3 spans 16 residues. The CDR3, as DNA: TGTGCCAGCAGTTTAGCCCCGGCAGGGGAGGTCAATGAGCAGTTCTTC. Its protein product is CASSLAPAGEVNEQFF.

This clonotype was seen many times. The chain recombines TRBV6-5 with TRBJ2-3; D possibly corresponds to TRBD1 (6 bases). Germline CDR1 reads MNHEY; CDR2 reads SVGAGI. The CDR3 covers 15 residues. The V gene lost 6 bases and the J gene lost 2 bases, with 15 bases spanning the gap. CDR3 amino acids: CASSLLQGATDTQYF. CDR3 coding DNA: TGTGCCAGCAGCCTATTACAGGGAGCCACAGATACGCAGTATTTT.